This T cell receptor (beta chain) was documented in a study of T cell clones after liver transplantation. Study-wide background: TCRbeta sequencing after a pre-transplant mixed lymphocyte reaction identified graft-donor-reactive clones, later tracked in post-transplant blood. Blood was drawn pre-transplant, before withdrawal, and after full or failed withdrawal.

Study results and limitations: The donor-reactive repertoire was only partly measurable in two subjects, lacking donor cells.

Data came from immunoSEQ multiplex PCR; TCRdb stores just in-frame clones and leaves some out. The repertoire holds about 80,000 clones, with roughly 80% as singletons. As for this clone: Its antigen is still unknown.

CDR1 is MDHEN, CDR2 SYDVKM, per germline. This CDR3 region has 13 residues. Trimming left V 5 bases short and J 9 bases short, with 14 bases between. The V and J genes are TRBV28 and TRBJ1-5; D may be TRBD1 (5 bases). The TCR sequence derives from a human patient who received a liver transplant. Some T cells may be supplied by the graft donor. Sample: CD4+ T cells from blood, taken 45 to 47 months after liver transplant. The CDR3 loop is CASSRTGQGPQHF. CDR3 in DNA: TGTGCCAGCAGTCGGACCGGTCAGGGGCCCCAGCATTTT.